This T cell receptor beta chain stems from a study of cytomegalovirus exposure and HLA in healthy donors. Study-level results: Common viral pathogens seemed to be connected with several of the most significant clusters, according to a later analysis. Three chains linked to CMV were shown in vitro to be specific for CMV antigens.

About this clone itself: Antigen: not known.

This CDR3 has 13 amino acids. V was clipped by 7 bases and J by 3 bases, with 10 bases between them. Germline CDR1 and CDR2: SNHLY and FYNNEI. Amplification used 60 Vbeta primers and 13 Jbeta primers. Libraries were prepared by immunoSEQ multiplex PCR; TCRdb keeps only in-frame clonotypes and omits some of them. The data contain approximately 180,000 clones, about four fifths of them singletons. Each donor was nominally healthy when sampled (though unrecorded immune exposures were likely). Sequencing was carried out using PBMCs. The genes are TRBV2 and TRBJ1-3, with D unclear. This TCR was recovered from a woman aged 18 to 35 in good health and CMV-seropositive. CDR3 region: CASNGIGGNTIYF. The CDR3 nucleotides are TGTGCCAGCAACGGGATAGGTGGAAACACCATATATTTT.